This entry features one T cell receptor beta chain sequence. The CDR3 runs to 17 residues. Germline CDR1 reads SNHLY; CDR2 reads FYNNEI. This record belongs to a study of T cells expressing NK-cell markers. With the 5' RACE reads reprocessed, TCRdb shows one record per CDR3 protein and no DNA. The ten most abundant clones cover 20% to 25% of a sample with approximately 170,000 distinct CDR3 sequences. Sample: blood T cells: a sorted CD56 or NKG2C T cell subset, CD4+ or CD8+ T cells, or bulk PBMC T cells (not recorded which). This receptor was obtained from a man aged 18 to 69 in good health. The chain couples TRBV2 to TRBJ1-5; the D gene TCRdb calls, TRBD1, cannot be checked with no DNA. The CDR3 protein is CASSDLQGIYSNQPQHF.